This TCR beta chain was sequenced in a study of human T cells and chemical hapten exposure. TCRdb fed the RACE reads into MiXCR, producing one record per CDR3 protein. In the table there are over 100,000 distinct CDR3 sequences, 9.2% of which are singletons. In the case of this clonotype: No antigen is known for it.

Sample time point: patch test 2, 6 weeks after DPC sensitization. Specified treatment: therapeutic diphenylcyclopropenone sensitization with weekly scalp DPC. Study findings and constraints: TCRs above 1 in 1000 frequency stayed constant with DPC sensitization.

The TCR was taken from a woman between 40 and 55 years old with alopecia areata. Some clones in this sample may be carry-over from other donors' samples. The sample here was whole blood, taken in connection with sensitization to the hapten diphenylcyclopropenone (DPC).

The CDR3 region has the DNA TGTGCCAGTAGCGACGGGACCGCCATAAGACCCCTCCACTTT. Its translation: CASSDGTAIRPLHF. The genes are TRBV19 and TRBJ1-6; D may be TRBD1 (5 bases). The CDR3 has 14 amino acids. Germline V lookup: CDR1 LNHDA, CDR2 SQIVND (reference sequence). V was trimmed by 6 bases and J by 12 bases, leaving 18 bases between them.